The 23 T cell receptor beta chains below come from one sample, sequenced in a study of CD8+ T cells in alopecia areata. The sequencing template was cDNA reverse transcribed from extracted RNA. The method was immunoSEQ multiplex PCR; TCRdb's version includes in-frame clones alone and lacks a portion of them. The table shows about 140,000 clones, with about 60% occurring only once. Here the sequenced sample was CD4+ T cells sorted from blood, taken at week 0. The receptors here all came from a human donor with alopecia areata.

This clone was detected a few times. The V gene is TRBV7-9, the J gene TRBJ2-1; TRBD1 matches 9 bases. This CDR3 is 17 amino acids long. Trimming cost V 5 bases and J 1 base; bases outside gene matches: 9. CDR1 SEHNR and CDR2 FQNEAQ come from the germline V gene (reference sequence). CDR3 region: CASSPPVDRGSYNEQFF. The CDR3 bases are TGTGCCAGCAGCCCACCCGTGGACAGGGGATCCTACAATGAGCAGTTCTTC.

As to this clone: The same CDR3 arises from other DNA sequences in this sample as well. The chain is built from TRBV29-1 and TRBJ2-7, with TRBD1 matching 8 bases. The V gene's germline CDR1 is SQVTM and CDR2 ANQGSEA. With V trimmed by 3 bases and J by 4 bases, 8 bases remained unmatched. The CDR3 has 14 residues. CDR3 coding DNA: TGCAGCGTTGAGCTTGGGACAGGAGGATACGAGCAGTACTTC. Translation: CSVELGTGGYEQYF.

The rearrangement uses TRBV5-6 and TRBJ2-6; D is uncertain. The CDR3 has 15 residues. V lost 4 bases to trimming and J lost 0 bases, with 8 bases between them. Germline loops: CDR1 SGHDT, CDR2 YYEEEE. The CDR3 is CASSAQDSGANVLTF. CDR3 coding DNA: TGTGCCAGCAGCGCTCAGGACTCTGGGGCCAACGTCCTGACTTTC.

The chain couples TRBV4-2 to TRBJ2-7; 13 bases match TRBD2. Trimming removed 5 bases from V and 3 bases from J; junction bases left unmatched: 7. The germline V gene encodes CDR1 LGHNA and CDR2 YNFKEQ. The length of the CDR3 is 16 residues. Written as DNA, the CDR3 is TGTGCCAGCAGCAGGGAACTAGCGGGGGGGAGCTACGAGCAGTACTTC. It yields the protein CASSRELAGGSYEQYF.

The gene calls are TRBV7-2 and TRBJ1-1; D not certain. Per the germline V gene, CDR1 is SGHTA and CDR2 is FQGNSA. The CDR3 has 13 amino acids. The V gene lost 1 base and the J gene lost 5 bases, with 8 bases spanning the gap. CDR3 sequence: CASSLVGRTEAFF. CDR3 in DNA: TGTGCCAGCAGCTTAGTAGGCAGGACTGAAGCTTTCTTT.

This clone was observed many times. This chain connects TRBV27 to TRBJ1-5, with TRBD1 matching 7 bases. The ends lost 5 bases at V and 7 bases at J; junction bases unmatched: 11. Germline loops: CDR1 MNHEY, CDR2 SMNVEV (reference sequence). CDR3 length: 15 residues. CDR3 loop: CASSPRQGVNQPQHF. CDR3 in DNA: TGTGCCAGCAGTCCCCGACAGGGAGTCAACCAGCCCCAGCATTTT.

This sequence joins TRBV19 and TRBJ2-5; 11 bases map to TRBD2. CDR1 LNHDA and CDR2 SQIVND come from the germline V gene (reference sequence). Trimming cost V 8 bases and J 4 bases; bases outside gene matches: 3. The CDR3 consists of 13 residues. The CDR3 bases are TGTGCCAGTTCGACTAGCGGGGCAGAGACCCAGTACTTC. It is translated as CASSTSGAETQYF.

The rearrangement joins TRBV7-3 to TRBJ2-7; TRBD1 might be the D (6 bases). Germline-derived CDR1 and CDR2 are SGHTA and FQGTGA. V was pared by 5 bases and J by 0 bases, with 11 bases between. The length of the CDR3 is 14 residues. CDR3 amino acids: CASSPRQDSYEQYF. The CDR3 nucleotides are TGTGCCAGCAGCCCAAGACAGGACTCCTACGAGCAGTACTTC.

The chain has TRBV27 and TRBJ1-2; no clear D gene. Trimming took 5 bases from V and 5 from J, leaving 21 bases between them. Germline lookup yields CDR1 MNHEY and CDR2 SMNVEV (reference sequence). The CDR3 consists of 16 residues. The CDR3 is CASSPSSGFVIYGYTF. DNA of the CDR3: TGTGCCAGCAGTCCCTCTTCTGGGTTTGTGATTTATGGCTACACCTTC.

The V and J genes are TRBV4-2 and TRBJ2-1; D is unresolved. CDR1 LGHNA and CDR2 YNFKEQ come from the germline V gene. V was pared by 6 bases and J by 5 bases, with 8 bases between. The CDR3 is 12 residues long. This CDR3 reads CASRPSHNEQFF. The CDR3 nucleotides are TGTGCCAGCAGGCCCAGTCACAATGAGCAGTTCTTC.

The chain recombines TRBV30 with TRBJ2-7; D remains ambiguous. In germline, CDR1 is GTSNPN, CDR2 SVGIG (reference sequence). The CDR3 loop spans 13 amino acids. V was shortened by 2 bases and J by 6 bases, with 14 bases between the two germline ends. CDR3 residues: CAWSLTRITEQYF. The CDR3 region has the DNA TGTGCCTGGAGTCTCACCAGGATTACCGAGCAGTACTTC.

The chain combines TRBV4-2 with TRBJ1-4; D remains unclear. V was clipped by 6 bases and J by 8 bases, with 16 bases between them. Germline V CDR1 and CDR2: LGHNA, YNFKEQ. This CDR3 has 14 amino acids. The CDR3 region has the DNA TGTGCCAGCAGTCACCAGAGCAGTCGAGAAAAACTGTTTTTT. Amino acids: CASSHQSSREKLFF.

The chain links TRBV29-1 to TRBJ1-1; D call uncertain. Germline CDR1 and CDR2: SQVTM and ANQGSEA. This CDR3 comprises 12 residues. Trimming took off 3 bases at V and 1 base at J, with 6 bases between the two ends. The CDR3 region has the DNA TGCAGCGTTGATTCTGCGAACACTGAAGCTTTCTTT. Translated, it gives CSVDSANTEAFF.

This sequence joins TRBV9 and TRBJ2-7, with D possibly being TRBD1 (6 bases). CDR1 is SGDLS, CDR2 YYNGEE, per germline. V lost 3 bases and J lost 10, with 20 bases in between. The CDR3 contains 14 residues. The CDR3 DNA follows: TGTGCCAGCAGCGAGACCCCTCAGGGGCTCGGACAGTACTTC. It is translated as CASSETPQGLGQYF.

This clone was picked up a small number of times. The rearrangement links TRBV19 to TRBJ2-1; D not certain. The CDR3 consists of 12 residues. V lost 5 bases to trimming and J lost 7 bases, with 9 bases between them. Germline loops: CDR1 LNHDA, CDR2 SQIVND (reference sequence). The CDR3 nucleotides read TGTGCCAGTAGTGATCTCGGGAATGAGCAGTTCTTC. It codes for CASSDLGNEQFF.

This chain joins TRBV14 and TRBJ1-2; D gene ambiguous. The germline V and J ends were trimmed by 0 bases and 8 bases, with 10 bases remaining between them. From germline, CDR1 is SGHDN and CDR2 FVKESK. The CDR3 contains 13 residues. CDR3 in amino acids: CASSQDVGVGYTF. The CDR3 nucleotides are TGTGCCAGCAGCCAAGATGTCGGGGTCGGCTACACCTTC.

This clone appeared a few times. V gene TRBV6-6 combines with J gene TRBJ1-4; maybe TRBD1 (6 bases). In germline, CDR1 is MNHNY, CDR2 SVGAGI (reference sequence). The CDR3 spans 14 residues. Trimming cost V 6 bases and J 2 bases, with 10 bases left between them. The CDR3 reads CASSRGTTNEKLFF. In nucleotides, the CDR3 is TGTGCCAGCAGCAGGGGCACCACTAATGAAAAACTGTTTTTT.

V is TRBV4-3 and J is TRBJ2-5; the D gene is possibly TRBD1 (8 bases). Germline CDR1 and CDR2: LGHNA and YSLEER. The CDR3 runs 14 residues. With 2 bases removed from V and 4 bases from J, the gap between germline ends came to 11 bases. The CDR3 loop reads CASSQNRGGETQYF. CDR3 sequence (DNA): TGCGCCAGCAGCCAAAACAGGGGGGGAGAGACCCAGTACTTC.

The V and J genes are TRBV2 and TRBJ1-5; no reliable D call. The CDR3 extends over 15 amino acids. The ends were cut back, 3 bases at V and 0 bases at J, with 9 bases in the middle. The V gene's germline CDR1 is SNHLY and CDR2 FYNNEI. The CDR3 region is CASSDGLGSNQPQHF. CDR3 nucleotide sequence: TGTGCCAGCAGTGATGGGTTAGGTAGCAATCAGCCCCAGCATTTT.

The gene calls are TRBV11-3 and TRBJ1-2; D possibly corresponds to TRBD1 (5 bases). Germline V gene data show CDR1 as SGHNT and CDR2 as YENEEA. The CDR3 length is 15 residues. V was trimmed by 5 bases and J by 8 bases, leaving 21 bases between them. CDR3 loop: CASSATTGLGGGYTF. DNA of the CDR3: TGTGCCAGCAGCGCGACGACGGGTCTCGGGGGAGGCTACACCTTC.

The chain joins TRBV30 to TRBJ2-5, with D possibly matching TRBD2 (6 bases). Germline values: CDR1 GTSNPN, CDR2 SVGIG (reference sequence). The V gene lost 3 bases and the J gene lost 2 bases, with 7 bases spanning the gap. The CDR3 contains 12 residues. As DNA, the CDR3 is TGTGCCTGGAGCGGGGGTCAAGAGACCCAGTACTTC. Translated, it gives CAWSGGQETQYF.

This clone turned up a few times. The chain uses TRBV29-1 and TRBJ2-7; 7 bases map to TRBD1. This CDR3 has 13 amino acids. The junction had 3 bases not matched to a gene; V was cut back by 4 bases and J by 0 bases. CDR1 and CDR2 from the germline V gene are SQVTM and ANQGSEA. CDR3 in DNA: TGCAGCGTTGTAGGGACAGACTCCTACGAGCAGTACTTC. Translation gives CSVVGTDSYEQYF.

This clone was detected many times. The same CDR3 also results from other DNA sequences found in this sample. The V gene is TRBV18, the J gene TRBJ2-5; possibly TRBD1 for D (5 bases). The germline gives CDR1 KGHSH, CDR2 LQKENI. The V end was cut by 3 bases, the J end by 4 bases, with 6 bases between. This CDR3 comprises 12 residues. The CDR3 here is CASSPGRETQYF. In DNA form, the CDR3 reads TGTGCCAGCTCACCGGGGCGAGAGACCCAGTACTTC.